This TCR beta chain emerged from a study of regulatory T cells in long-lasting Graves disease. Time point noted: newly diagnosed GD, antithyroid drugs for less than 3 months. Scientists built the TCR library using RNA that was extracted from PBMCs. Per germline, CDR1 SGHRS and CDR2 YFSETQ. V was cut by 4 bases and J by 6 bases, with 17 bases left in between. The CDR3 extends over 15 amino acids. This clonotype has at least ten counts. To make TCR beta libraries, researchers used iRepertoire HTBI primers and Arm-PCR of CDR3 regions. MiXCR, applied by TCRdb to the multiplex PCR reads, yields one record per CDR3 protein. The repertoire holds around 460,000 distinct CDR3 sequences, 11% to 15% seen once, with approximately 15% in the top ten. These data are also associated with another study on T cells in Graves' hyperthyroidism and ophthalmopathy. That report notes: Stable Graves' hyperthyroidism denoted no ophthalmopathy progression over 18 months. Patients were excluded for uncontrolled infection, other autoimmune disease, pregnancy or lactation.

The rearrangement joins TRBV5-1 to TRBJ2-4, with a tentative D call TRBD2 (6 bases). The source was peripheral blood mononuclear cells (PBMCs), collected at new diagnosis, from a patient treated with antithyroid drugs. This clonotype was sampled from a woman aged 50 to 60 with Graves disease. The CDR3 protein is CASSGTGTRTNIQYF. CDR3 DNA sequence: TGCGCCAGCAGCGGTACGGGGACTCGAACAAACATTCAGTACTTC.